The T cell receptor (beta chain) under discussion was sequenced for a study of cytomegalovirus exposure and HLA in healthy donors. Germline V lookup: CDR1 MNHNS, CDR2 SASEGT. J lost 1 base, V lost 5 bases, and 2 bases had no gene match. The CDR3 covers 15 residues. PCR involved 60 Vbeta and 13 Jbeta primers. TCRdb keeps only in-frame clones here, not all; method: immunoSEQ multiplex PCR. The sample consists of approximately 110,000 clones, around three quarters of them appearing once. General study points: Later on, an analysis found that several of the most significant clusters appeared to be linked to common viral pathogens, which included parvovirus B19. In vitro, three CMV-associated chains proved specific for CMV antigens.

Turning to this clone: The antigen is not known.

This chain connects TRBV6-1 to TRBJ1-5; 10 positions agree with TRBD1. Sequencing used PBMCs. The clonotype was recovered from a female donor in good health and CMV-seropositive. The CDR3 coding sequence is TGTGCCAGCAGTTTGGGACAGGGGAGCAATCAGCCCCAGCATTTT. Residues: CASSLGQGSNQPQHF.